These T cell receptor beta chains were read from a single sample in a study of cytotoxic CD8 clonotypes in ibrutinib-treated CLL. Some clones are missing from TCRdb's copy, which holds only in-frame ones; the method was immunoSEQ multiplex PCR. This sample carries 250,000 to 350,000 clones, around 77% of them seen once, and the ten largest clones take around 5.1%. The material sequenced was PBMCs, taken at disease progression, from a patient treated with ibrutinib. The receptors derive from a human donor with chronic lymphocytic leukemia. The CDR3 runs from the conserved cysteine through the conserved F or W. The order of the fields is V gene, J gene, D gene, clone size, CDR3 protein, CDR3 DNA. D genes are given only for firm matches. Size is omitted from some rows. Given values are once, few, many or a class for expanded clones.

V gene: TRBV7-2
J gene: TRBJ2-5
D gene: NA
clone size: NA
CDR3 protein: CAEHFQETQYF
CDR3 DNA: TGTGCCGAACACTTCCAAGAGACCCAGTACTTC

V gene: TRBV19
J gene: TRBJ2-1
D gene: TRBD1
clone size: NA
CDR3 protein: CASRWTGENEQFF
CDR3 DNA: TGTGCCAGTAGATGGACAGGGGAGAATGAGCAGTTCTTC

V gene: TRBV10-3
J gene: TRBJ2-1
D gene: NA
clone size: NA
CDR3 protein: CATLGGEGNEQFF
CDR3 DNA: TGTGCCACCTTGGGAGGAGAAGGCAATGAGCAGTTCTTC

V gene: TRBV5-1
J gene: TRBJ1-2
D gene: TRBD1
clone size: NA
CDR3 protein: CASSSTGQENYGYTF
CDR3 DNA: TGCGCCAGCAGCTCCACGGGACAGGAGAATTATGGCTACACCTTC

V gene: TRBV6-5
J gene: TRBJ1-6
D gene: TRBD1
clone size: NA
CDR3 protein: CASSSRDSYNSPLHF
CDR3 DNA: TGTGCCAGCAGTTCCCGGGACAGCTATAATTCACCCCTCCACTTT

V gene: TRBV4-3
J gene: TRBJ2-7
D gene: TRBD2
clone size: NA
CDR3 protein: CASSRTGTSGIYEQYF
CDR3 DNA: TGCGCCAGCAGCCGGACCGGGACTAGCGGAATCTACGAGCAGTACTTC

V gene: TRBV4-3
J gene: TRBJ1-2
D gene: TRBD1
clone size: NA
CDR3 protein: CASSNQISGTGSYGYTF
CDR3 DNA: TGCGCCAGCAGCAACCAGATTTCCGGGACAGGGAGTTATGGCTACACCTTC

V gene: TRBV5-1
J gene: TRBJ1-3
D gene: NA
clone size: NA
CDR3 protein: CASSFGHFGNTIYF
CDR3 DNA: TGCGCCAGCAGCTTTGGGCACTTTGGAAACACCATATATTTT

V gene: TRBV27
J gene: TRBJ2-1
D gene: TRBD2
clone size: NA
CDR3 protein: CASSLSSGHYNEQFF
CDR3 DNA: TGTGCCAGCAGCCTTTCTAGCGGGCACTACAATGAGCAGTTCTTC

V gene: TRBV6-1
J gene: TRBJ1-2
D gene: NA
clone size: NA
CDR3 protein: CASSEWGTPGAGTF
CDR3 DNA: TGTGCCAGCAGTGAATGGGGCACACCGGGAGCCGGCACCTTC

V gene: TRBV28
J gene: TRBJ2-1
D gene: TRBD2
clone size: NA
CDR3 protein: CASSPDRTSGRASYNEQFF
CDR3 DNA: TGTGCCAGCAGTCCCGACCGGACTAGCGGGAGGGCCTCCTACAATGAGCAGTTCTTC

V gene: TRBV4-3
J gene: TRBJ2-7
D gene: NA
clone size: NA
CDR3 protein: CASSQDWRDHYEQYF
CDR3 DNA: TGCGCCAGCAGCCAAGATTGGAGGGACCATTACGAGCAGTACTTC

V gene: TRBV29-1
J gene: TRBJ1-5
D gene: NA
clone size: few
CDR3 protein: CSVALGNADQPQHF
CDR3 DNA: TGCAGCGTTGCCCTCGGGAACGCGGATCAGCCCCAGCATTTT

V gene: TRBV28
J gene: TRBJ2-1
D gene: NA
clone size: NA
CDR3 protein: CASSPLGIEQFF
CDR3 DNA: TGTGCCAGCAGTCCCCTCGGGATAGAGCAGTTCTTC

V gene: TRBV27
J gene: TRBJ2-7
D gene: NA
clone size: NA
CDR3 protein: CASRAAGSKGDEQYF
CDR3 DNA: TGTGCCAGCAGGGCAGCGGGCTCAAAAGGGGACGAGCAGTACTTC

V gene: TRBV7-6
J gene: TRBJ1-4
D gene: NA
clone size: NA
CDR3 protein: CRQGNEKLFF
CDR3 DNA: TGTCGGCAGGGGAATGAAAAACTGTTTTTT

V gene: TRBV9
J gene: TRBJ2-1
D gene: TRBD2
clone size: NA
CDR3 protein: CASSFTSGAYNEQFF
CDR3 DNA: TGTGCCAGCAGCTTCACTAGCGGGGCCTACAATGAGCAGTTCTTC

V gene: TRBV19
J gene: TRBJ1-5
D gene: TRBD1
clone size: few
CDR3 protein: CASWVGTGGGQPQHF
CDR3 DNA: TGTGCCAGTTGGGTAGGGACAGGGGGCGGTCAGCCCCAGCATTTT

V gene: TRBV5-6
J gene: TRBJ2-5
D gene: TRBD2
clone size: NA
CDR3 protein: CASSLRLAGGETQYF
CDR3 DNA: TGTGCCAGCAGCTTGAGGCTAGCGGGGGGAGAGACCCAGTACTTC

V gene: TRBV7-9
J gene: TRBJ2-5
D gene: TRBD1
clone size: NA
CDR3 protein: CASSPGTGDWETQYF
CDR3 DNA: TGTGCCAGCAGTCCCGGGACAGGGGATTGGGAGACCCAGTACTTC

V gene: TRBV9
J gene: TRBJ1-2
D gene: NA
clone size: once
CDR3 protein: CASTVRGGYGYTF
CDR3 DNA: TGTGCCAGCACGGTCCGCGGGGGCTATGGCTACACCTTC

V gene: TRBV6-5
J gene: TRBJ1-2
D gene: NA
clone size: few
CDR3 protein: CASRTDSGYTF
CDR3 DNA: TGTGCCAGCAGGACAGATAGTGGCTACACCTTC

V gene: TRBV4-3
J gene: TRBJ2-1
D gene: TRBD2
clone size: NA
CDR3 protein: CASSQFGTSGSPNEQFF
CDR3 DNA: TGCGCCAGCAGCCAGTTCGGGACTAGCGGCTCTCCCAATGAGCAGTTCTTC

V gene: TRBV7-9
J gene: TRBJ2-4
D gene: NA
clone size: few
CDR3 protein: CASSFLSGKNIQYF
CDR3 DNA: TGTGCCAGCAGCTTTTTGTCTGGCAAAAACATTCAGTACTTC

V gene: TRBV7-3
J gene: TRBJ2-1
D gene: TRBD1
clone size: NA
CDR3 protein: CASSSGQGGYNEQFF
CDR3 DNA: TGTGCCAGCAGCTCGGGACAGGGCGGCTACAATGAGCAGTTCTTC

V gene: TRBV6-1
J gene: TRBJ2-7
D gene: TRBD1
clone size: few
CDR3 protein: CASSGQVNEQYF
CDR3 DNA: TGTGCCAGCAGCGGACAGGTCAACGAGCAGTACTTC

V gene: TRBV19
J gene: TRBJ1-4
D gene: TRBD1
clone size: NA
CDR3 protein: CATRGPGEKLFF
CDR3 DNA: TGTGCCACGAGGGGGCCAGGTGAAAAACTGTTTTTT

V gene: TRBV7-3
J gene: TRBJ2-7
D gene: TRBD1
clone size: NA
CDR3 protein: CASSPGQGAYEQYF
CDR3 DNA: TGTGCCAGCAGCCCTGGACAGGGGGCCTACGAGCAGTACTTC

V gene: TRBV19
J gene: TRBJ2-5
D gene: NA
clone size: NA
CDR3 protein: CASSMWTAAQETQYF
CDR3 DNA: TGTGCCAGTAGTATGTGGACGGCGGCCCAAGAGACCCAGTACTTC

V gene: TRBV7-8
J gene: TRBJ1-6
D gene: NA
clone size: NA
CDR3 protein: CASSFNVNESPLHF
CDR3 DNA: TGTGCCAGCAGCTTTAATGTAAACGAATCACCCCTCCACTTT

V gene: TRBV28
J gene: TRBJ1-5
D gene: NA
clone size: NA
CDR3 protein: CASSLFPDSGQPQHF
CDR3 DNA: TGTGCCAGCAGTTTATTCCCGGATTCGGGGCAGCCCCAGCATTTT

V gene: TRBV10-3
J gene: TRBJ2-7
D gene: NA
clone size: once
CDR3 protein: CAISESHRDLEQYF
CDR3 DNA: TGTGCCATCAGTGAGTCCCACCGGGACCTCGAGCAGTACTTC

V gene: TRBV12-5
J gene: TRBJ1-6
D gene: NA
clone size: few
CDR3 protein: CASGLGRKEGYNSPLHF
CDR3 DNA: TGTGCTAGTGGTTTAGGCCGAAAGGAGGGATATAATTCACCCCTCCACTTT

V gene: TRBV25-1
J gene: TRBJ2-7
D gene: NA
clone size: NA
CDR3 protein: CASSEGGAGEQYF
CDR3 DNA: TGTGCCAGCAGTGAAGGGGGCGCTGGCGAGCAGTACTTC

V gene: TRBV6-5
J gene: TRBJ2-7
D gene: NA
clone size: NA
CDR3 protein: CASSYSGWGNYEQYF
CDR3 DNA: TGTGCCAGCAGTTACTCCGGTTGGGGGAACTACGAGCAGTACTTC

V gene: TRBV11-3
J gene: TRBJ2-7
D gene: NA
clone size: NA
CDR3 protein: CASSAGPSAHYEQYF
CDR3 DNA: TGTGCCAGCAGCGCCGGTCCTAGCGCACACTACGAGCAGTACTTC

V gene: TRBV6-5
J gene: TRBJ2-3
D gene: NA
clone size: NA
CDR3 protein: CASSYGGEDTQYF
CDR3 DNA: TGTGCCAGCAGTTACGGGGGTGAGGATACGCAGTATTTT

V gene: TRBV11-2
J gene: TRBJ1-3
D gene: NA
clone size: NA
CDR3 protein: CASSDPGYGNTIYF
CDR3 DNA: TGTGCCAGCAGCGACCCGGGTTACGGAAACACCATATATTTT

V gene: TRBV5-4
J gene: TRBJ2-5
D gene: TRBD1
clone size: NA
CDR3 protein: CASRSIGQGSRETQYF
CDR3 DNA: TGTGCCAGCAGGTCCATAGGACAGGGGTCACGAGAGACCCAGTACTTC

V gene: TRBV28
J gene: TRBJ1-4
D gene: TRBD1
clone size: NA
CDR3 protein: CASRPPRQGAFEKLFF
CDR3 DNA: TGTGCCAGCAGACCGCCCCGACAGGGGGCCTTTGAAAAACTGTTTTTT